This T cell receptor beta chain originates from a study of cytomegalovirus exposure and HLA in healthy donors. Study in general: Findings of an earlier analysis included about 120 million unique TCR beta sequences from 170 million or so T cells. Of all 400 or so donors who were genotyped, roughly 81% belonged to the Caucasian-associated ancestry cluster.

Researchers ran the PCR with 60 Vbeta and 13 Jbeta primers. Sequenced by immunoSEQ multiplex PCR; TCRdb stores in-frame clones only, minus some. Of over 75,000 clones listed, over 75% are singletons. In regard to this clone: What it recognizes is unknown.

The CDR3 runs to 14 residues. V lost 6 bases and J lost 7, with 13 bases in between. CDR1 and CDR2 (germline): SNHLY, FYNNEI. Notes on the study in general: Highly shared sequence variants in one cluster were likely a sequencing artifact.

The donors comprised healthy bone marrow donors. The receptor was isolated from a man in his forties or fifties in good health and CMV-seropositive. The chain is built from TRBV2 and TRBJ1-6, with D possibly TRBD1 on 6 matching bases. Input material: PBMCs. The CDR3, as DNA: TGTGCCAGCAGGATGGGGGCAGGGAATTCACCCCTCCACTTT. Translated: CASRMGAGNSPLHF.